The clone carrying this TCR beta chain was seen a handful of times. The trim removed 2 bases at V and 3 bases at J, leaving 15 bases unmatched. Germline-derived CDR1 and CDR2 are SGHVS and FQNEAQ. This CDR3 is 18 amino acids long. This specimen belongs to a study of shared clonotypes between healthy human individuals. About the study: The composition of the donors was a couple of women and a few men aged 18 to 49.

Repertoires were generated with immunoSEQ multiplex PCR, while TCRdb's copy carries only in-frame clones and drops some. The sample includes over 850,000 clones, 75% to 80% seen only once; the top ten take approximately 0.5%. This TCR was recovered from a man between 18 and 29 years old in good health. Some clones in this sample may be carry-over from other donors' samples. The rearrangement links TRBV7-8 to TRBJ2-5; 7 bases match TRBD1. The source material was memory CD4+ T cells from PBMCs. Subset meaning: CD45RA-negative fraction. CDR3 residues: CASSLPSSTGHNEETQYF. The CDR3 DNA reads as TGTGCCAGCAGCTTACCCTCGTCGACAGGGCACAACGAAGAGACCCAGTACTTC.